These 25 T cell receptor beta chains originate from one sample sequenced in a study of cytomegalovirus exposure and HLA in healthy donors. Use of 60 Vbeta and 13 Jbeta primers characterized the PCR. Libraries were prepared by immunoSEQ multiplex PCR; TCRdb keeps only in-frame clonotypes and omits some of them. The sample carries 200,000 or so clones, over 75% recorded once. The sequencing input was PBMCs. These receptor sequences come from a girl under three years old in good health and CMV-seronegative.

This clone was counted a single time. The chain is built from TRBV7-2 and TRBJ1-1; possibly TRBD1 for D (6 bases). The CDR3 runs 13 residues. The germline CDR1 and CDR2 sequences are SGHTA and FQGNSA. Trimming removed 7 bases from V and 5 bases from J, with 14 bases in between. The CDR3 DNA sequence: TGTGCCAGCAACTCCAGGGGAAGGACTGAAGCTTTCTTT. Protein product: CASNSRGRTEAFF.

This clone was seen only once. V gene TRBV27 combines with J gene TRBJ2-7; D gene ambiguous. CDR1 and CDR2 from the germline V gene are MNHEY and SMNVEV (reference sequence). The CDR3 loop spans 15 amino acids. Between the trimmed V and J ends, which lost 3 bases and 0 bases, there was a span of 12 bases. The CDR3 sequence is CASSLTAASSYEQYF. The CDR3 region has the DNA TGTGCCAGCAGTTTGACGGCGGCTAGCTCCTACGAGCAGTACTTC.

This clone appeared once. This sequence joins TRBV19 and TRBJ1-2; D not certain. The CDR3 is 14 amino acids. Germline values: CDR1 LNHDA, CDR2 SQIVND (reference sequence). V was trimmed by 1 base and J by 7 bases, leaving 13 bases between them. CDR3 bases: TGTGCCAGTAGTATAGGTCAAGCGCTCGGTGGCTACACCTTC. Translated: CASSIGQALGGYTF.

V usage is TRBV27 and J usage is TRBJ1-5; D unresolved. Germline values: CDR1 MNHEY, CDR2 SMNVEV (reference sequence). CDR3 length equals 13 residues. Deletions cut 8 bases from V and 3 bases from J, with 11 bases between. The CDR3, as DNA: TGTGCCAGCCGTCCTCACAACAATCAGCCCCAGCATTTT. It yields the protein CASRPHNNQPQHF.

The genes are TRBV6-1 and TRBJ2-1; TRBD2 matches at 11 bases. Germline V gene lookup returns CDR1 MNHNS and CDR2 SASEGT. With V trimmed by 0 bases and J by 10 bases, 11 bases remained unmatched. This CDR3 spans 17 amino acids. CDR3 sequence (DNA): TGTGCCAGCAGTGAAGCGCTTCTTAGCGGGGGGGCGGGGGAGCAGTTCTTC. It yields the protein CASSEALLSGGAGEQFF.

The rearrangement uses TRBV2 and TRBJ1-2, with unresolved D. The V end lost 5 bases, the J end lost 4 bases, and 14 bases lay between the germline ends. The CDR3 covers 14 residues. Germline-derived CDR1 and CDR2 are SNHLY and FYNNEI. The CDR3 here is CASSLAERPYGYTF. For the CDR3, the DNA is TGTGCCAGCAGTCTTGCGGAGAGACCCTATGGCTACACCTTC.

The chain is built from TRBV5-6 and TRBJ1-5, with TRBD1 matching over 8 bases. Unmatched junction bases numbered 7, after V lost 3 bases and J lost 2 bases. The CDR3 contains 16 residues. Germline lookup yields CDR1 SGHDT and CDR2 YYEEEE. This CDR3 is CASSCLDRDGNQPQHF. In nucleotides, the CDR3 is TGTGCCAGCAGCTGCCTGGACAGGGATGGCAATCAGCCCCAGCATTTT.

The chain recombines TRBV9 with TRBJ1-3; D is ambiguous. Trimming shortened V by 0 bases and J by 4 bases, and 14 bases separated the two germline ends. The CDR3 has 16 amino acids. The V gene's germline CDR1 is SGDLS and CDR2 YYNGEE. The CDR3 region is CASSVDPNGWGNTIYF. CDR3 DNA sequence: TGTGCCAGCAGCGTAGACCCCAACGGGTGGGGAAACACCATATATTTT.

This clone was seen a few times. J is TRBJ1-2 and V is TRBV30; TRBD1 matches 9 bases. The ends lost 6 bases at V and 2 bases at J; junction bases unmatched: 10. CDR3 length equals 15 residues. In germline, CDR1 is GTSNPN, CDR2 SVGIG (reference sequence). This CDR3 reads CACPRTGAPNYGYTF. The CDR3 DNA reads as TGTGCCTGCCCCCGGACAGGGGCCCCCAACTATGGCTACACCTTC.

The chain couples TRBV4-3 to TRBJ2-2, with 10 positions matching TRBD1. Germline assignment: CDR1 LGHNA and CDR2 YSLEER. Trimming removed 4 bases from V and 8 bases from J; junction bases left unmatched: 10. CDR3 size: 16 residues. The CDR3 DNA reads TGCGCCAGCAGCCCGGGACAGGGGAATTTTGTAGGGGAGCTGTTTTTT. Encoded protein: CASSPGQGNFVGELFF.

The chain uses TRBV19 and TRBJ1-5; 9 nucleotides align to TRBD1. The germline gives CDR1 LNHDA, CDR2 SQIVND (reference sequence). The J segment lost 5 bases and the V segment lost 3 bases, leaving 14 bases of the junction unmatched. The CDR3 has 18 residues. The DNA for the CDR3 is TGTGCCAGTAGTATTCCTTTACGCTGGGACAGGGACCATCAGCCCCAGCATTTT. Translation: CASSIPLRWDRDHQPQHF.

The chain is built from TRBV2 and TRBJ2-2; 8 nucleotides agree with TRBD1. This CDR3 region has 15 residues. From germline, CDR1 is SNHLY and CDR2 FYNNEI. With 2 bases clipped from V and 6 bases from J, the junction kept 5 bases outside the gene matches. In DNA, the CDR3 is TGTGCCAGCAGTGAATCGACAGGGGAGGCCGGGGAGCTGTTTTTT. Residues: CASSESTGEAGELFF.

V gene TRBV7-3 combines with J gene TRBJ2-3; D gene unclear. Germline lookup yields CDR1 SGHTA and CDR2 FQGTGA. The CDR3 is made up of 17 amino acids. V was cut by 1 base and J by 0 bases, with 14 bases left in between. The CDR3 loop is CASSLMSRGTSTDTQYF. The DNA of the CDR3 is TGTGCCAGCAGCTTAATGAGCCGCGGTACTAGCACAGATACGCAGTATTTT.

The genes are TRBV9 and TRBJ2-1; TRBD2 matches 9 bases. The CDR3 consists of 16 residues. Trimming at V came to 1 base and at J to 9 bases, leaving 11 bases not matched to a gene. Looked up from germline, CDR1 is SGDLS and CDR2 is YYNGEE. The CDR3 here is CASSVLGLAGSGEQFF. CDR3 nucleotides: TGTGCCAGCAGCGTACTAGGTCTAGCGGGGTCGGGTGAGCAGTTCTTC.

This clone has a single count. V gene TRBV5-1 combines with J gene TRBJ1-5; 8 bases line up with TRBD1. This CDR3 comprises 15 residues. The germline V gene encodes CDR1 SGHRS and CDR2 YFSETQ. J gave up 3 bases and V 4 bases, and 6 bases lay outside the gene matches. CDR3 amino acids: CASSLGQGINQPQHF. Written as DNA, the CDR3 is TGCGCCAGCAGCCTAGGACAGGGTATCAATCAGCCCCAGCATTTT.

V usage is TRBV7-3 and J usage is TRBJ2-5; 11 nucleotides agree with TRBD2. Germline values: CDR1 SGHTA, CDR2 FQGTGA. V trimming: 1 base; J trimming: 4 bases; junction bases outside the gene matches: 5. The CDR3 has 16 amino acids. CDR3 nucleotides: TGTGCCAGCAGCTTAAATAGCGGGAGGGCCGGAGAGACCCAGTACTTC. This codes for CASSLNSGRAGETQYF.

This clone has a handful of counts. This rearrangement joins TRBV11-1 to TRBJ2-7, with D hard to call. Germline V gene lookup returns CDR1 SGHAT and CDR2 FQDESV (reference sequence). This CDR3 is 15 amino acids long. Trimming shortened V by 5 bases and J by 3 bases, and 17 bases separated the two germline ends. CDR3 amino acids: CASSEPHPTLYEQYF. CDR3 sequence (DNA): TGTGCCAGCAGCGAACCCCACCCTACTCTCTACGAGCAGTACTTC. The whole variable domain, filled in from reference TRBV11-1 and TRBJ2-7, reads EAEVAQSPRYKITEKSQAVAFWCDPISGHATLYWYRQILGQGPELLVQFQDESVVDDSQLPKDRFSAERLKGVDSTLKIQPAELGDSAMYLCASSEPHPTLYEQYFGPGTRLTVT.

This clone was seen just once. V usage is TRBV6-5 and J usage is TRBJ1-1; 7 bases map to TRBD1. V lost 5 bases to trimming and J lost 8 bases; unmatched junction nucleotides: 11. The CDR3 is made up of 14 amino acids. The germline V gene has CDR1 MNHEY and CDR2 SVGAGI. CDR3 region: CASSPLGGASEAFF. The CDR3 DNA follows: TGTGCCAGCAGTCCATTAGGGGGCGCATCGGAAGCTTTCTTT.

CDR3 nucleotide sequence: TGTGCCGGACCTAGCGGGATGAACACCGGGGAGCTGTTTTTT. Amino acids: CAGPSGMNTGELFF. V usage is TRBV30 and J usage is TRBJ2-2; 9 nucleotides match TRBD2. After removal of 8 bases from V and 1 base from J, the junction contained 5 bases not matched to a gene. Looked up from germline, CDR1 is GTSNPN and CDR2 is SVGIG (reference sequence). The CDR3 is made up of 14 amino acids.

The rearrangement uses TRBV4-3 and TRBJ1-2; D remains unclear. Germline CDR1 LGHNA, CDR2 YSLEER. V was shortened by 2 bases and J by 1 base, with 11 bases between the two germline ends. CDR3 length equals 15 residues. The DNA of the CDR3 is TGCGCCAGCAGCCAAAATCAGAGGGATAACTATGGCTACACCTTC. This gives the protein CASSQNQRDNYGYTF.

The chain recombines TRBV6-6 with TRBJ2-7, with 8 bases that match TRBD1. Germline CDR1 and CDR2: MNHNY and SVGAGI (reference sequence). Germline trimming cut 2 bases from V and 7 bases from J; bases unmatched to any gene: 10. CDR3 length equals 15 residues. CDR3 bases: TGTGCCAGCAGTTACACTACCGGGACAGGTGTGGAGCAGTACTTC. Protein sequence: CASSYTTGTGVEQYF.

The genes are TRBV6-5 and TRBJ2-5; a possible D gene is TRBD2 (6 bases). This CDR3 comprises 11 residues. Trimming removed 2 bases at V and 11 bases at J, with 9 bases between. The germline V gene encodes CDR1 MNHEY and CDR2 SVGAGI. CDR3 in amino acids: CASSYRREQYF. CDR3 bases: TGTGCCAGCAGTTACAGACGGGAGCAGTACTTC.

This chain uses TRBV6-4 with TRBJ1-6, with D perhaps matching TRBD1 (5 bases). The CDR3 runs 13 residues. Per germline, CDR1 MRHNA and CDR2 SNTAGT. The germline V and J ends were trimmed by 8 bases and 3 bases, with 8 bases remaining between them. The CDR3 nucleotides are TGTGCCAGCCGAGACAGCTATAATTCACCCCTCCACTTT. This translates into CASRDSYNSPLHF.

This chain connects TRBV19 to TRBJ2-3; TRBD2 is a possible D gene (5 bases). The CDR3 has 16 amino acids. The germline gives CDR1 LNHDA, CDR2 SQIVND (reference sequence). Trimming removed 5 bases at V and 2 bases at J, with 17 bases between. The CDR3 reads CASSPDSRKITDTQYF. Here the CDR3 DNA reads TGTGCCAGTAGTCCGGACTCCCGCAAGATCACAGATACGCAGTATTTT.

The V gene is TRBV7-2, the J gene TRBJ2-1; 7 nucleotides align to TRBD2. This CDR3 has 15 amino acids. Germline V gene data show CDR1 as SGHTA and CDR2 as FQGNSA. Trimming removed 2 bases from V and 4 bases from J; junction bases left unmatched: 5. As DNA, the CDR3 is TGTGCCAGCAGCTTACAAAGGACTAGGTACAATGAGCAGTTCTTC. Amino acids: CASSLQRTRYNEQFF.